This T cell receptor (beta chain) is drawn from a study of blood T cell repertoires in COVID-19. CDR3 length: 15 amino acids. This clone was found once. Using immunoSEQ multiplex PCR, the repertoire was profiled, and TCRdb retains in-frame clones only, with some absent. The table includes 130,000 or so clones, around 85% detected once. Sequenced input: PBMCs or T cells enriched from blood (not recorded which). The V gene is TRBV21-1, the J gene TRBJ2-3; the table's D call of TRBD1 was not tested on the DNA. TRBV21-1 constitutes a pseudogene. The clonotype originates from a man in his fifties or sixties who had recovered from COVID-19. The CDR3: CASSKAGGSTDTQYF. The CDR3 region has the DNA TGTGCCAGCAGCAAAGCAGGGGGATCCACAGATACGCAGTATTTT.